This T cell receptor beta chain originates from a study of blood T cell repertoires in COVID-19 (dated by TCRdb to the early 2020s). Background for the entire study: Samples from collaborators originated in the United States, Italy and Spain and spanned both the acute and convalescent phases of COVID-19. The material from the prospective study consisted of cDNA or gDNA derived from T cells, B-cell-depleted T cells, or PBMCs. The dataset comprised deeply sampled blood TCRbeta repertoires from subjects exposed to, actively infected with, or recovered from COVID-19. The repertoires were released in a freely available public database meant as a resource for research on the immune response to SARS-CoV-2. Samples came from the ongoing ImmuneRACE study (first 160 participants) plus 1,254 subjects from 6 global collaborators. Nearly every sample came with metadata listing a de-identified subject ID, COVID-19 status, age in years and sex. HLA class I and class II types, where available, came from metadata supplied by the sample provider rather than from assay-based typing. Findings and caveats that apply to the study as a whole: The amount of clinical and demographic metadata varied by source and participant and was provided uncurated.

The germline V end is reduced by 5 bases and the J end by 3 bases; junction bases left unmatched: 7. As encoded in the germline V gene, CDR1 is SGHTA while CDR2 is FQGNSA. Counted from cysteine to phenylalanine, this CDR3 has 15 amino acids. The read is trimmed to its CDR3 DNA, 45 bases read in frame from base 1. TCRbeta CDR3 regions were amplified from genomic DNA using the immunoSEQ Assay, a bias-controlled multiplex PCR. As for the authors' bioinformatics: The number of nucleated cells in each sample was estimated from the amplification of reference gene primers within the assay. Sequence reads were collapsed and filtered to measure the absolute abundance of every unique TCRbeta CDR3 rearrangement. For each sample, productive Simpson clonality was calculated by taking the square root of Simpson's diversity index across productive rearrangements. Sourced from immuneACCESS, this table was stored by TCRdb with only in-frame sequences that have V and J called. A share of the clones is absent; for the studies checked, an unresolved V gene accounts for under half, and the remainder has no known explanation. Clone size and V and J calls were adopted from that table, with D and trimming inferred from the DNA. The sample table records tens of thousands of clones; 91% of these occur just once. In total, the top ten clones hold around 3% of the sample.

Each collaborating institution followed its own protocols to collect whole blood in K2EDTA tubes. Collaborator samples were shipped for TCRbeta analysis as frozen whole blood, isolated PBMCs, or DNA extracted from either sample type. Remarks on this clone: Its antigen remains unidentified. No base-level quality is on record; no much larger clone is a single base apart.

The chain couples TRBV7-2 to TRBJ2-1; 7 middle bases align to TRBD2. The sequenced sample was peripheral blood. The TCR was taken from a woman in her sixties or seventies with active COVID-19. In nucleotide form, the sequence is TGTGCCAGCAGCCCTCGCTGGGGGGGCTACAATGAGCAGTTCTTC. Its translation reads: CASSPRWGGYNEQFF.